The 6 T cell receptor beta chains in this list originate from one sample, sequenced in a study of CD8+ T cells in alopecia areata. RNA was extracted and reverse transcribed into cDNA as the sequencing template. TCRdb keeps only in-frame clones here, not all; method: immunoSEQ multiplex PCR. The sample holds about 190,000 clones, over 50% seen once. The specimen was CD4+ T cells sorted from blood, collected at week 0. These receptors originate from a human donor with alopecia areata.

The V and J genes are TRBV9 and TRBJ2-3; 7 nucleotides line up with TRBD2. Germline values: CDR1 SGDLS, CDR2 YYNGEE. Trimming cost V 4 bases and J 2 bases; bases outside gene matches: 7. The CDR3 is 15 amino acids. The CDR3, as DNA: TGTGCCAGCAGCTTTAGCGGGCGGGACACAGATACGCAGTATTTT. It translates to CASSFSGRDTDTQYF.

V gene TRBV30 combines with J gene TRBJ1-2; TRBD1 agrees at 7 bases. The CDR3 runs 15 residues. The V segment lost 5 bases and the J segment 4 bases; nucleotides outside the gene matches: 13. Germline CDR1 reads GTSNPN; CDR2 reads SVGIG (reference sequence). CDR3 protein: CAWAQGGAGGYGYTF. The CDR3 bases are TGTGCCTGGGCCCAGGGGGGGGCTGGTGGCTATGGCTACACCTTC. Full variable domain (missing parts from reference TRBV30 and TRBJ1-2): SQTIHQWPATLVQPVGSPLSLECTVEGTSNPNLYWYRQAAGRGLQLLFYSVGIGQISSEVPQNLSASRPQDRQFILSSKKLLLSDSGFYLCAWAQGGAGGYGYTFGSGTRLTVV.

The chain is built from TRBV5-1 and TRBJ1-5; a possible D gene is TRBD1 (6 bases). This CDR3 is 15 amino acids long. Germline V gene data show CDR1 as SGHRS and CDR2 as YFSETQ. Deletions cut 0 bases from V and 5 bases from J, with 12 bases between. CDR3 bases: TGCGCCAGCAGCTTGGCAGGGGAAACTTATCAGCCCCAGCATTTT. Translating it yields CASSLAGETYQPQHF.

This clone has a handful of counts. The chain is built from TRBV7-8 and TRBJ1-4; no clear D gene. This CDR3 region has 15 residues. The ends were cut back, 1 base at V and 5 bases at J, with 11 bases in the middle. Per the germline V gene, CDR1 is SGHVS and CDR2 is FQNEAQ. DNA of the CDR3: TGTGCCAGCAGCTTAGGATCAGAGAAGAATGAAAAACTGTTTTTT. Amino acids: CASSLGSEKNEKLFF.

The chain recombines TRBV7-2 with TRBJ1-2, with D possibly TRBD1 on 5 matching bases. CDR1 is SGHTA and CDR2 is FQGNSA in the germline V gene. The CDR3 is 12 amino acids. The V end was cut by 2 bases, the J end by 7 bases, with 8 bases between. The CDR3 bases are TGTGCCAGCAGCTTACAGGGTGCTGGCTACACCTTC. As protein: CASSLQGAGYTF.

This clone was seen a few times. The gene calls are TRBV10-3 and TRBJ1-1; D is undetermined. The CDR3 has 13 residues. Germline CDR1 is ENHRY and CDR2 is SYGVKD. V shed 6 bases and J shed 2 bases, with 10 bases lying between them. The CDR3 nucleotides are TGTGCCATCAGAAGGACGGACAACACTGAAGCTTTCTTT. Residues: CAIRRTDNTEAFF.